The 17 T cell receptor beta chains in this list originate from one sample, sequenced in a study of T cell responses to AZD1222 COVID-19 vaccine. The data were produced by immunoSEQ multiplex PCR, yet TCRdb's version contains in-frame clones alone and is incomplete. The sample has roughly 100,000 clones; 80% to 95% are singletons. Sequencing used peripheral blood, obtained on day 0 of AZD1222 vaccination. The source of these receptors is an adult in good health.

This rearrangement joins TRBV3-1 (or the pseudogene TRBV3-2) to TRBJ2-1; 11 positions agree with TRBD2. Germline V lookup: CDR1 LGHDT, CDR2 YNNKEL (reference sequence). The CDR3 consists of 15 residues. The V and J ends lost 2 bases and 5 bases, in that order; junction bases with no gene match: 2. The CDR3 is CASSQPGLADNEQFF. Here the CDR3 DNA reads TGTGCCAGCAGCCAACCGGGACTAGCGGACAATGAGCAGTTCTTC.

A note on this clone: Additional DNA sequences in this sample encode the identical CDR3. Here the CDR3 reads CATSRDLGGSPLHF. CDR3 nucleotides: TGTGCCACCAGCAGAGATCTCGGGGGTTCACCCCTCCACTTT. The chain combines TRBV15 with TRBJ1-6; TRBD1 might be the D (5 bases). The CDR3 covers 14 residues. Trimming took off 0 bases at V and 9 bases at J, with 9 bases between the two ends. Germline CDR1 reads LNHNV; CDR2 reads YYDKDF (reference sequence).

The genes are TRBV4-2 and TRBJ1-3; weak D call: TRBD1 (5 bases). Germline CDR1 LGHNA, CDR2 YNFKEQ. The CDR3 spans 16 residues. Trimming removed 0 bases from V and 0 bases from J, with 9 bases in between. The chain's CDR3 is CASSQDKGSSGNTIYF. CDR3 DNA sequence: TGTGCCAGCAGCCAAGATAAGGGGAGCTCTGGAAACACCATATATTTT.

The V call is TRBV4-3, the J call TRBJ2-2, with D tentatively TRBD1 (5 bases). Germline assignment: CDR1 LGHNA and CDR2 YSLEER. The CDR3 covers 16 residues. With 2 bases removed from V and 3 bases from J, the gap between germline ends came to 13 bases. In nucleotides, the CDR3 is TGCGCCAGCAGCCAATCGAGAGACAGCTACACCGGGGAGCTGTTTTTT. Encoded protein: CASSQSRDSYTGELFF.

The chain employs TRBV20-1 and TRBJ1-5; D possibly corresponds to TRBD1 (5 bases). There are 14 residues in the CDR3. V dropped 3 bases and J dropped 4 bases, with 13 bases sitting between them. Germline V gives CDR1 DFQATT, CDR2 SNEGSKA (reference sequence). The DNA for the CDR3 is TGCAGTGCTAGTTGGGGGAGGTTTAATCAGCCCCAGCATTTT. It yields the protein CSASWGRFNQPQHF.

CDR3 nucleotide sequence: TGTGCCCGACGGCGGGGGGCAGACACTGAAGCTTTCTTT. This sequence encodes CARRRGADTEAFF. The V gene is TRBV30, the J gene TRBJ1-1, with D perhaps TRBD1 (6 bases). This CDR3 spans 13 amino acids. In germline, CDR1 is GTSNPN, CDR2 SVGIG (reference sequence). The germline V and J ends were trimmed by 8 bases and 3 bases, with 16 bases remaining between them.

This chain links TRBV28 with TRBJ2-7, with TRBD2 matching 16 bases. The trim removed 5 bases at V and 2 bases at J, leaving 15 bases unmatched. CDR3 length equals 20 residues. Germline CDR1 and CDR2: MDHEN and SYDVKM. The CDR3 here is CASSPTSGTSGGEIAYEQYF. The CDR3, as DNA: TGTGCCAGCAGTCCCACCTCCGGGACTAGCGGGGGGGAGATAGCCTACGAGCAGTACTTC.

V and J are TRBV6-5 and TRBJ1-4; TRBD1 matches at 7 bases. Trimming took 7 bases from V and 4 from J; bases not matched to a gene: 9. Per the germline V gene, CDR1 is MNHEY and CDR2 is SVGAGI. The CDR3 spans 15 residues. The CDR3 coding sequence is TGTGCCAGCACCAGGGGGGGGCGGATTAATGAAAAACTGTTTTTT. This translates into CASTRGGRINEKLFF.

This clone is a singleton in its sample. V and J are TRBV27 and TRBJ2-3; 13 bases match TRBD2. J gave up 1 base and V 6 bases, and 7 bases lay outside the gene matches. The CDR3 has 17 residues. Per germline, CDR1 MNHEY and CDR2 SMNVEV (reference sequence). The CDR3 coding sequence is TGTGCCAGCAGACGACTAGCGGGGGGAGGTGGCACAGATACGCAGTATTTT. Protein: CASRRLAGGGGTDTQYF.

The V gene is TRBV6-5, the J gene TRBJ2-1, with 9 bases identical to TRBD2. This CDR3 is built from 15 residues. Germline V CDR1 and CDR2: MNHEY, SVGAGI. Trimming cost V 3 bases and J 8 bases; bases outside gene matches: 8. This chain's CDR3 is CASSYGGGEGDEQFF. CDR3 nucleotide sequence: TGTGCCAGCAGTTATGGCGGGGGGGAGGGAGATGAGCAGTTCTTC.

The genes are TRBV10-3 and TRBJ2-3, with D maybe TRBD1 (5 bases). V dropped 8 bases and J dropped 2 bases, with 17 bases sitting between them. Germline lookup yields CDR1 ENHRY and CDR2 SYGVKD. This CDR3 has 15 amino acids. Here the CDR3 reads CAIGQGLFYTDTQYF. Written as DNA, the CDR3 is TGTGCCATCGGTCAGGGCCTCTTTTACACAGATACGCAGTATTTT.

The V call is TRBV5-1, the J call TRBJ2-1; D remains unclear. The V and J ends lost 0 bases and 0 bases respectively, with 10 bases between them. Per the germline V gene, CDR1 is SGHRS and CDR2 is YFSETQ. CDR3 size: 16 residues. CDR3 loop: CASSLGTVSSYNEQFF. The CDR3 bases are TGCGCCAGCAGCTTGGGGACGGTCAGCTCCTACAATGAGCAGTTCTTC.

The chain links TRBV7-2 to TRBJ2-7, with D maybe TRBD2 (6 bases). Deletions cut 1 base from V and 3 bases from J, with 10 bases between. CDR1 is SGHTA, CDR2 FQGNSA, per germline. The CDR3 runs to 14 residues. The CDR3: CASSLELAGYEQYF. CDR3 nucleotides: TGTGCCAGCAGCTTAGAACTAGCTGGCTACGAGCAGTACTTC.

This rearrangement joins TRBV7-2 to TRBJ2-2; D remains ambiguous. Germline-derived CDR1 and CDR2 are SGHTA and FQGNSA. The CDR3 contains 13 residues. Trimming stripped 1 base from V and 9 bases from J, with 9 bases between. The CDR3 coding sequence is TGTGCCAGCAGCTTAGTGGGTCAAAGGGAGCTGTTTTTT. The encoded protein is CASSLVGQRELFF.

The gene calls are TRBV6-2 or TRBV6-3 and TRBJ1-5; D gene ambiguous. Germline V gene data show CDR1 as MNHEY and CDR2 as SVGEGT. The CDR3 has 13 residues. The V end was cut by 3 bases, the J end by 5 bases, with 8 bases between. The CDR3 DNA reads TGTGCCAGCAGTTATAGCCCCGATCAGCCCCAGCATTTT. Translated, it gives CASSYSPDQPQHF.

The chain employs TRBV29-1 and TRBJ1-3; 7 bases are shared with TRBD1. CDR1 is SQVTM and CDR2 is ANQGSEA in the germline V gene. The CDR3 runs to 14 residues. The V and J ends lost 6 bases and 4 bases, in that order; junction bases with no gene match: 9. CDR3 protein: CSVALGTVGNTIYF. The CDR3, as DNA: TGCAGCGTGGCGCTTGGGACAGTAGGAAACACCATATATTTT.

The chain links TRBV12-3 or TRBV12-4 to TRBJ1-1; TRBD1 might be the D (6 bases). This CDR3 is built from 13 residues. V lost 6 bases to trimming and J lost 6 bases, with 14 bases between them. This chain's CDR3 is CASSMEGGAEAFF. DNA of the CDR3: TGTGCCAGCAGCATGGAGGGGGGAGCTGAAGCTTTCTTT.